This T cell receptor beta chain was documented in a study of T cell responses to AZD1222 COVID-19 vaccine. Data came from immunoSEQ multiplex PCR; TCRdb stores just in-frame clones and leaves some out. The table lists 75,000 to 90,000 clones, more than 75% of them singletons, with 7.5% to 9% in the top ten. Study-level results: Spike-specific TCR breadth and depth went up after people got two AZD1222 doses.

Trimming took 5 bases from V and 8 from J; bases not matched to a gene: 9. The CDR3 loop spans 15 amino acids. Germline CDR1 and CDR2: LGHDT and YNNKEL (reference sequence). Concerning this clone: The antigen is undetermined.

The chain couples TRBV3-1 (or the pseudogene TRBV3-2) to TRBJ2-2; the match to TRBD2 covers 9 bases. The receptor was isolated from an adult in good health. Here the sequenced sample was peripheral blood, taken on day 0 of AZD1222 vaccination. The CDR3 coding sequence is TGTGCCAGCAGCTCGTTAGCGGGAGTGTGGGGGGAGCTGTTTTTT. Translating gives CASSSLAGVWGELFF.